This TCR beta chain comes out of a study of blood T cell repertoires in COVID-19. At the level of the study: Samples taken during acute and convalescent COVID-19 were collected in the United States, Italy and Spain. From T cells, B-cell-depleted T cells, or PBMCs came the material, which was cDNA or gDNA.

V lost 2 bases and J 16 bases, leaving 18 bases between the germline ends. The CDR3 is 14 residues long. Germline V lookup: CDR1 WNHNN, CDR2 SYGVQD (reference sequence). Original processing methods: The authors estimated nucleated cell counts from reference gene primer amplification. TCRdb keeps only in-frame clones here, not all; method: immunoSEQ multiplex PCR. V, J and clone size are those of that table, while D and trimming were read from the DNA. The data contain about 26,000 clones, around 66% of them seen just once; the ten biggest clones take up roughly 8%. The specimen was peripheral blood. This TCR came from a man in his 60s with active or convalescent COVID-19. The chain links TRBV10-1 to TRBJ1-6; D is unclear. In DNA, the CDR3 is TGCGCCAGCAGTGAGGCATCCTATCCCTTCATACTCCACTTT. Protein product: CASSEASYPFILHF.